The T cell receptor beta chain described here comes from a study of blood T cell repertoires in COVID-19. This CDR3 contains 14 residues. Trimming removed 6 bases from V and 2 bases from J, with 13 bases in between. Germline CDR1 MNHEY, CDR2 SVGAGI. Sequencing was performed with immunoSEQ multiplex PCR; in TCRdb, only in-frame clones are kept and a portion is missing. The sample has around 290,000 clones, approximately 88% seen once. This TCR was sampled from a woman aged 40 to 49 who had recovered from COVID-19. Material for sequencing was PBMCs or T cells enriched from blood (not recorded which). The V call is TRBV6-5, the J call TRBJ1-1; D is uncertain. CDR3 DNA: TGTGCCAGCAGACCGAGGGAGTATAACACTGAAGCTTTCTTT. It is translated as CASRPREYNTEAFF.